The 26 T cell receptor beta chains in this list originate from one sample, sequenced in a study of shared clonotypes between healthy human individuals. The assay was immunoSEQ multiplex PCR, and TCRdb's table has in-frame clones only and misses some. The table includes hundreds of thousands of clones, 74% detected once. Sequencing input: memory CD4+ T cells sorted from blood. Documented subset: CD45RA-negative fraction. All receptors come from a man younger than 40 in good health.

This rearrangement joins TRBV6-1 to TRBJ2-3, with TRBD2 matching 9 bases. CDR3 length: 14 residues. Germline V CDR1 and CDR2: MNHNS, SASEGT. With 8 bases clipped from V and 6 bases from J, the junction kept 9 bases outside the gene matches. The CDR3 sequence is CASRAAGGPDTQYF. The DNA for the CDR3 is TGTGCCAGCCGTGCGGCGGGAGGGCCCGATACGCAGTATTTT.

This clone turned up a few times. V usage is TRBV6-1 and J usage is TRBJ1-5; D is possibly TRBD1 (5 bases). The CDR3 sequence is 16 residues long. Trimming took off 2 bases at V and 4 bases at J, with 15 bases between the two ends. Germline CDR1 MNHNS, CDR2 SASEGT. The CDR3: CASSERRDGPNQPQHF. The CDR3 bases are TGTGCCAGCAGTGAAAGGAGGGACGGCCCTAATCAGCCCCAGCATTTT.

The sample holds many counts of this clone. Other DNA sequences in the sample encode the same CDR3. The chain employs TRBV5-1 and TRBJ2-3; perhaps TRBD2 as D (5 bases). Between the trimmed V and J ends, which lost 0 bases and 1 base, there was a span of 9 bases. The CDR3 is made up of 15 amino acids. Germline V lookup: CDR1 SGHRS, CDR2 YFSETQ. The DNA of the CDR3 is TGCGCCAGCAGCTTGGCCGGGGTCGGCACAGATACGCAGTATTTT. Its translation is CASSLAGVGTDTQYF. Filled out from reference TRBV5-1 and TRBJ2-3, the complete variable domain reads KAGVTQTPRYLIKTRGQQVTLSCSPISGHRSVSWYQQTPGQGLQFLFEYFSETQRNKGNFPGRFSGRQFSNSRSEMNVSTLELGDSALYLCASSLAGVGTDTQYFGPGTRLTVL.

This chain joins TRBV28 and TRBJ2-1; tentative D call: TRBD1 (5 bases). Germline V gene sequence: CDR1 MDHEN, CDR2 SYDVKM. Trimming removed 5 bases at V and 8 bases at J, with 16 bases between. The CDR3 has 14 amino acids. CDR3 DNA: TGTGCCAGCAGTCCGCCCCCTAGGGGATATGAGCAGTTCTTC. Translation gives CASSPPPRGYEQFF.

The CDR3: CASSKGGIDGELFF. The CDR3 coding sequence is TGTGCCAGCAGTAAGGGCGGGATCGACGGGGAGCTGTTTTTT. The chain carries TRBV28 and TRBJ2-2; TRBD2 is a possible D gene (6 bases). Per germline, CDR1 MDHEN and CDR2 SYDVKM. The V and J ends lost 5 bases and 7 bases respectively, with 14 bases between them. This CDR3 spans 14 amino acids.

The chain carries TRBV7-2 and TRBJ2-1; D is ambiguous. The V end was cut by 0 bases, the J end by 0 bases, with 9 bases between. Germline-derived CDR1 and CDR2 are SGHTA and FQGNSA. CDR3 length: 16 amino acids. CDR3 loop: CASSLAASSSYNEQFF. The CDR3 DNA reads TGTGCCAGCAGCTTAGCGGCCTCATCCTCCTACAATGAGCAGTTCTTC. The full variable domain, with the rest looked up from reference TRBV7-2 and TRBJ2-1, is GAGVSQSPSNKVTEKGKDVELRCDPISGHTALYWYRQSLGQGLEFLIYFQGNSAPDKSGLPSDRFSAERTGGSVSTLTIQRTQQEDSAVYLCASSLAASSSYNEQFFGPGTRLTVL.

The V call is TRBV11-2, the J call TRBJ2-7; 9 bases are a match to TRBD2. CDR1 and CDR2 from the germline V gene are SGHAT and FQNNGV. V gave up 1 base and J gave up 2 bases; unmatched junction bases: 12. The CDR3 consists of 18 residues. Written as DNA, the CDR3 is TGTGCCAGCAGCTTAGCCCCAAGGAAGGCGGGAGGGCCCTACGAGCAGTACTTC. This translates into CASSLAPRKAGGPYEQYF. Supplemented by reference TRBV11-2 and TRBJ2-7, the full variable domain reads EAGVAQSPRYKIIEKRQSVAFWCNPISGHATLYWYQQILGQGPKLLIQFQNNGVVDDSQLPKDRFSAERLKGVDSTLKIQPAKLEDSAVYLCASSLAPRKAGGPYEQYFGPGTRLTVT.

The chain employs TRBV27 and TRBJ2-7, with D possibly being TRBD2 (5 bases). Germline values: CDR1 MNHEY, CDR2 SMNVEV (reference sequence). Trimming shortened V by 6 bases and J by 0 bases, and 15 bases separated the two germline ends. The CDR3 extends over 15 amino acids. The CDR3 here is CASRRAARSSYEQYF. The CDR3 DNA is TGTGCCAGCAGGCGGGCGGCGAGGAGCTCCTACGAGCAGTACTTC.

The CDR3 nucleotides are TGTGCCAGCACTCTCATGGTCGCGGGAGTGGGGGGCGAGCAGTTCTTC. This encodes CASTLMVAGVGGEQFF. The gene calls are TRBV2 and TRBJ2-1; tentatively, D is TRBD2 (7 bases). The CDR3 extends over 16 amino acids. Germline CDR1 and CDR2: SNHLY and FYNNEI. V was pared by 7 bases and J by 10 bases, with 26 bases between.

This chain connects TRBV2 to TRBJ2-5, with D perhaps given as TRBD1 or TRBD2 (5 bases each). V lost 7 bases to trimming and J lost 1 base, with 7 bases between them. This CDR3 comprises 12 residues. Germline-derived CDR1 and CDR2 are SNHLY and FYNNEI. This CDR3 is CASTGSQETQYF. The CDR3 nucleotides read TGTGCCAGCACAGGGAGCCAAGAGACCCAGTACTTC.

The CDR3: CASSQDWTGIQNTEAFF. CDR3 bases: TGTGCCAGCAGCCAAGATTGGACAGGGATACAGAACACTGAAGCTTTCTTT. The chain has TRBV14 and TRBJ1-1; 8 nucleotides agree with TRBD1. With 0 bases clipped from V and 1 base from J, the junction kept 7 bases outside the gene matches. Germline V gene lookup returns CDR1 SGHDN and CDR2 FVKESK. There are 17 residues in the CDR3.

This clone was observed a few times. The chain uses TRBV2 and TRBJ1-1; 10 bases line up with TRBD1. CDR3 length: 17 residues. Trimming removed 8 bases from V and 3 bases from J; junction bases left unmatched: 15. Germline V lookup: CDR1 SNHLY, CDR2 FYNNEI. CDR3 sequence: CASAPGQGISGDTEAFF. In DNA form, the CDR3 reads TGTGCCAGCGCCCCGGGACAGGGGATCTCAGGGGACACTGAAGCTTTCTTT.

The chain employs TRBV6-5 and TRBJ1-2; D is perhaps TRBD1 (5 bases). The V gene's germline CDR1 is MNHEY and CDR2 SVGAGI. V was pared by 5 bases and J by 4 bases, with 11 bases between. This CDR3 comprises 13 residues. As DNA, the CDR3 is TGTGCCAGCAGTCAAGAGGGGCGCTATGGCTACACCTTC. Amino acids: CASSQEGRYGYTF.

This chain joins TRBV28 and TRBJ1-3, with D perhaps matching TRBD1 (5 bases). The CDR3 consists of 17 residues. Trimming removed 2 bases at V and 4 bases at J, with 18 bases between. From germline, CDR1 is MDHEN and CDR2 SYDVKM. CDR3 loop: CASSLGTRNLGGNTIYF. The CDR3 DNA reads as TGTGCCAGCAGTTTAGGGACCAGAAACCTCGGAGGAAACACCATATATTTT.

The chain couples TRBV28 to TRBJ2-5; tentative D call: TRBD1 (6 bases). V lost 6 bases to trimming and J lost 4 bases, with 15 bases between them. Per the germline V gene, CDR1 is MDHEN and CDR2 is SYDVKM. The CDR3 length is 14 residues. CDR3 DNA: TGTGCCAGCAGCCCGTTTCAGGGGCGAGAGACCCAGTACTTC. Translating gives CASSPFQGRETQYF.

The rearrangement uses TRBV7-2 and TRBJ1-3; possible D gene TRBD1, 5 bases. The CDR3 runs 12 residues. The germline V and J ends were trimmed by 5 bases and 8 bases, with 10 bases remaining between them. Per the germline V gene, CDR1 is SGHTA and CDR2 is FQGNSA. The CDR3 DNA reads TGTGCCAGCAGCCCCCAGGGCGACACCATATATTTT. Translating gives CASSPQGDTIYF.

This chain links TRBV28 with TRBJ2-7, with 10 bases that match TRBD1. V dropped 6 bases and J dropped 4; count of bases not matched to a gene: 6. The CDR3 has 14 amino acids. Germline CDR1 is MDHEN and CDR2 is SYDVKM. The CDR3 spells CASRAGGQGYEQYF. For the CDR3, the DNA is TGTGCCAGCAGGGCCGGGGGACAGGGGTACGAGCAGTACTTC.

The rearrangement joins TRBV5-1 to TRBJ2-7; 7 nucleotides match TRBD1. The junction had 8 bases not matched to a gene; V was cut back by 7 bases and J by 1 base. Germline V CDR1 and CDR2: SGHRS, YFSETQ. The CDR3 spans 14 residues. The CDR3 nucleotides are TGCGCCAGCGCTATACAGGGGCTATCCTACGAGCAGTACTTC. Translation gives CASAIQGLSYEQYF.

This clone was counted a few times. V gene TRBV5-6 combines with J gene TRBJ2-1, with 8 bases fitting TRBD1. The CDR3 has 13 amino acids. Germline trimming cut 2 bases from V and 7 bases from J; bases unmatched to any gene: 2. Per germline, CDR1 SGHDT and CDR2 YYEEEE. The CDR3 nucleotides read TGTGCCAGCAGCTTTGGACAGGGAAATGAGCAGTTCTTC. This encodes CASSFGQGNEQFF. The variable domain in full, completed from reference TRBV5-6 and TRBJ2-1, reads DAGVTQSPTHLIKTRGQQVTLRCSPKSGHDTVSWYQQALGQGPQFIFQYYEEEERQRGNFPDRFSGHQFPNYSSELNVNALLLGDSALYLCASSFGQGNEQFFGPGTRLTVL.

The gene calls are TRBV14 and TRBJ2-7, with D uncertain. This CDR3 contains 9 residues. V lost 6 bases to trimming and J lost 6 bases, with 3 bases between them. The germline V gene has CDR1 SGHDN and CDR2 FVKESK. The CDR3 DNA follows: TGTGCCAGCAGGGCCGAGCAGTACTTC. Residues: CASRAEQYF.

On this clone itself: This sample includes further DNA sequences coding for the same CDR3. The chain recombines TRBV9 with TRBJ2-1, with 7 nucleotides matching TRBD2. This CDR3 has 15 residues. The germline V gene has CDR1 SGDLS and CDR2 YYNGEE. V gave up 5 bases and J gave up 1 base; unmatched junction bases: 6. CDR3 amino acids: CASSPREKSYNEQFF. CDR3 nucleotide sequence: TGTGCCAGCAGTCCGCGGGAGAAGTCCTACAATGAGCAGTTCTTC.

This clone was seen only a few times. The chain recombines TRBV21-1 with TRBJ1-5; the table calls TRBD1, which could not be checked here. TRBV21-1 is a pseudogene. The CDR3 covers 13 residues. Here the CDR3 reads CASSNDTNQPQHF. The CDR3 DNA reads TGTGCCAGCAGCAATGACACGAATCAGCCCCAGCATTTT.

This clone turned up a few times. This CDR3 reads CASSKFGTVSHSNQPQHF. The CDR3 DNA reads as TGTGCCAGCAGTAAATTCGGGACAGTTTCCCATAGCAATCAGCCCCAGCATTTT. The V and J genes are TRBV5-5 and TRBJ1-5, with 7 bases that match TRBD1. The CDR3 is 18 residues long. The germline V gene has CDR1 SGHKS and CDR2 YYEKEE (reference sequence). J gave up 0 bases and V 5 bases, and 14 bases lay outside the gene matches.

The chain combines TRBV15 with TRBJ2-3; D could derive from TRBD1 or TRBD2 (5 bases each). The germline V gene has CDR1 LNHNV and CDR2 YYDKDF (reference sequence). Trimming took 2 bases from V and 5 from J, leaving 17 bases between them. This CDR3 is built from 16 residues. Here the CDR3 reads CATSRNLGEGRDTQYF. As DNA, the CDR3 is TGTGCCACCAGCAGAAATTTGGGAGAGGGGCGAGATACGCAGTATTTT.

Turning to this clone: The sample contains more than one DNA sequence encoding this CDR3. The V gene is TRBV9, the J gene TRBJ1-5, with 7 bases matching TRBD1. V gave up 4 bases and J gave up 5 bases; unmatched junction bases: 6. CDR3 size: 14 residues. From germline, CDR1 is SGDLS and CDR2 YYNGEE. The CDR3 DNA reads TGTGCCAGCAGCCCAGCAGGGGGTTATCAGCCCCAGCATTTT. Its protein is CASSPAGGYQPQHF.

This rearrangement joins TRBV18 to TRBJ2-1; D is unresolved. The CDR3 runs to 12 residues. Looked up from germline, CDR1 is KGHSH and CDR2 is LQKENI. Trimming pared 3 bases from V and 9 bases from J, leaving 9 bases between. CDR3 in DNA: TGTGCCAGCTCACCGATTCCAGGTGAGCAGTTCTTC. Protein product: CASSPIPGEQFF.